This passage covers 6 T cell receptor beta chains from one sample sequenced in a study of cytomegalovirus exposure and HLA in healthy donors. The protocol was immunoSEQ multiplex PCR, while the TCRdb copy is restricted to in-frame clones and leaves out a portion. The sample includes more than 85,000 clones, 70% to 90% of them seen just once. The material sequenced was PBMCs. The source is a young woman in good health and CMV-seropositive.

The J gene is TRBJ1-2, the V gene TRBV10-3; TRBD1 agrees at 9 bases. The V and J ends lost 8 bases and 6 bases, in that order; junction bases with no gene match: 13. CDR3 length equals 15 residues. The germline gives CDR1 ENHRY, CDR2 SYGVKD. CDR3 region: CAISSFDRGSDGYTF. CDR3 DNA sequence: TGTGCCATCTCTTCTTTCGACAGGGGGTCAGATGGCTACACCTTC.

This chain links TRBV11-3 with TRBJ2-7, with 11 positions matching TRBD2. The J segment lost 3 bases and the V segment lost 0 bases, leaving 1 base of the junction unmatched. The CDR3 has 15 residues. Germline CDR1 reads SGHNT; CDR2 reads YENEEA. This chain's CDR3 is CASSLDGTSGYEQYF. CDR3 DNA sequence: TGTGCCAGCAGCTTAGACGGGACTAGCGGCTACGAGCAGTACTTC. Together with reference TRBV11-3 and TRBJ2-7, the CDR3 gives the full variable domain: EAGVVQSPRYKIIEKKQPVAFWCNPISGHNTLYWYLQNLGQGPELLIRYENEEAVDDSQLPKDRFSAERLKGVDSTLKIQPAELGDSAVYLCASSLDGTSGYEQYFGPGTRLTVT.

The chain employs TRBV18 and TRBJ2-1; 7 bases fit TRBD1. With V trimmed by 5 bases and J by 2 bases, 9 bases remained unmatched. CDR3 length equals 16 residues. Per germline, CDR1 KGHSH and CDR2 LQKENI. This CDR3 is CASSTARDRTYNEQFF. The CDR3 region has the DNA TGTGCCAGCTCAACAGCCCGGGACAGAACCTACAATGAGCAGTTCTTC.

This chain joins TRBV28 and TRBJ1-5; the D gene is possibly TRBD1 (6 bases). From germline, CDR1 is MDHEN and CDR2 SYDVKM. The CDR3 totals 12 residues. Trimming left V 7 bases short and J 5 bases short, with 9 bases between. The DNA for the CDR3 is TGTGCCAGCACGGCAGGGGATCAGCCCCAGCATTTT. Its translation: CASTAGDQPQHF.

Turning to this clone: A read error may account for a junction end that differs from germline. The genes are TRBV28 and TRBJ1-2; D possibly corresponds to TRBD1 (6 bases). Germline V gene data show CDR1 as MDHEN and CDR2 as SYDVKM. The CDR3 extends over 13 amino acids. The CDR3 bases are TGTGCCAGCACAAGGGGGTCTAATTATGGCTACACCTTC. Amino acids: CASTRGSNYGYTF.

This clone has just a few counts. J is TRBJ1-3 and V is TRBV5-1, with no clear D. Deletions cut 0 bases from V and 7 bases from J, with 11 bases between. Germline V CDR1 and CDR2: SGHRS, YFSETQ. The length of the CDR3 is 14 residues. CDR3 protein: CASSLGGDANTIYF. The CDR3 DNA reads TGCGCCAGCAGCTTGGGCGGGGATGCGAACACCATATATTTT.